The TCR beta chain under discussion was sequenced for a study of patients and donors after allogeneic stem cell transplantation (TCRdb year 2020). Library preparation employed RT-PCR. The listed sequencing device is NextSeq 550. TCRdb reran the public reads through fastp at Q25 and MiXCR, keeping productive beta chains. Every entry covers one CDR3 protein and lists the most common genes and DNA from its rows. In this sample the table shows tens of thousands of distinct CDR3 sequences, roughly 4.9% of which occur a single time. The leading ten clones occupy about 3% of the sample. This clonotype was detected many times. What this receptor recognizes is not known. Base qualities are missing; no much larger clone stands one base away. Counted from cysteine to phenylalanine, this CDR3 has 13 amino acids. The read is trimmed to its CDR3 DNA, 39 bases read in frame from base 1.

The sequencing input was blood, either unsorted or a sorted T cell fraction (not recorded which). The V gene is TRBV21-1 and the J gene is TRBJ2-7. TRBV21-1 is an annotated pseudogene. This TCR was recovered from a human donor who was either an allogeneic HSCT recipient or a stem cell or donor lymphocyte infusion donor (not recorded which). It is not recorded whose cells these are; they may come from a transplant donor. In nucleotide form, the sequence is TGTGCCAGCAGCAATTATCGTTCCTACGAGCAGTACTTC. It encodes CASSNYRSYEQYF.